This TCR beta chain originates from a study of cytomegalovirus exposure and HLA in healthy donors. Study-wide results and limits: Most subjects' HLA-A and HLA-B alleles were reportedly predicted from TCR beta sequences. TRBV6-2, TRBV6-3 and some other V segments were excluded as indistinguishable. The classifier reportedly diagnosed cytomegalovirus status with high sensitivity and specificity. Association of a missense DCLRE1C variant with TCR beta V- and J-gene trimming was reported in a later analysis.

The study ran its PCR with 60 Vbeta and 13 Jbeta primers. This table comes from immunoSEQ multiplex PCR, and its TCRdb copy is limited to in-frame clones, with some not included. The table lists approximately 200,000 clones, around 80% of them singletons. A word on this clone: The antigen is undetermined.

Germline CDR1 and CDR2: SGHRS and YFSETQ. CDR3 size: 15 residues. V lost 4 bases to trimming and J lost 3 bases; unmatched junction nucleotides: 9. The V and J genes are TRBV5-1 and TRBJ2-7, with 8 bases aligning to TRBD1. The sequenced material came from PBMCs. The TCR comes from a woman aged 18-30 years in good health and CMV-seropositive. The CDR3 region is CASSPGGQGFYEQYV. The CDR3, as DNA: TGCGCCAGCAGCCCAGGCGGACAGGGTTTCTACGAGCAGTACGTC.